The 32 T cell receptor beta chains presented below share a single source sample, sequenced in a study of blood T cell repertoires in COVID-19. Sequencing used immunoSEQ multiplex PCR; TCRdb keeps in-frame clones, though not all of them. The table shows approximately 49,000 clones, with roughly 82% occurring only once. Sequences were obtained from peripheral blood. The receptors here all came from an older woman with acute or convalescent COVID-19.

The genes are TRBV7-8 and TRBJ2-7, with 11 bases identical to TRBD1. V shed 5 bases, J shed 5 bases, and the junction held 8 bases outside the gene matches. Germline assignment: CDR1 SGHVS and CDR2 FQNEAQ. The CDR3 is made up of 15 amino acids. The CDR3 loop reads CASSTLAGQGDEQYF. CDR3 DNA sequence: TGTGCCAGCAGCACGCTCGCGGGACAGGGGGACGAGCAGTACTTC. The variable domain in full, completed from reference TRBV7-8 and TRBJ2-7, reads GAGVSQSPRYKVAKRGQDVALRCDPISGHVSLFWYQQALGQGPEFLTYFQNEAQLDKSGLPSDRFFAERPEGSVSTLKIQRTQQEDSAVYLCASSTLAGQGDEQYFGPGTRLTVT.

The chain employs TRBV4-1 and TRBJ2-2; 10 positions agree with TRBD2. With V trimmed by 1 base and J by 6 bases, 8 bases remained unmatched. Germline V gene sequence: CDR1 MGHRA, CDR2 YSYEKL. The CDR3 is made up of 17 amino acids. The CDR3 spells CASSQVASGSSAGELFF. CDR3 sequence (DNA): TGCGCCAGCAGCCAAGTGGCTAGCGGGAGCAGCGCCGGGGAGCTGTTTTTT.

This rearrangement joins TRBV6-5 to TRBJ2-1; TRBD2 is a possible D gene (5 bases). Germline values: CDR1 MNHEY, CDR2 SVGAGI. The V end lost 5 bases, the J end lost 1 base, and 12 bases lay between the germline ends. The length of the CDR3 is 15 residues. CDR3 in amino acids: CASSTTEASYNEQFF. For the CDR3, the DNA is TGTGCCAGCAGTACCACGGAGGCTTCCTACAATGAGCAGTTCTTC.

V gene TRBV30 combines with J gene TRBJ1-2; 9 bases fit TRBD1. V shed 2 bases, J shed 6 bases, and the junction held 7 bases outside the gene matches. The length of the CDR3 is 14 residues. Per the germline V gene, CDR1 is GTSNPN and CDR2 is SVGIG (reference sequence). The CDR3 is CAWSRDRVVHGYTF. The CDR3 DNA reads as TGTGCCTGGAGTCGGGACAGGGTAGTTCATGGCTACACCTTC.

The chain uses TRBV15 and TRBJ1-1; 7 nucleotides agree with TRBD1. The junction had 2 bases not matched to a gene; V was cut back by 1 base and J by 9 bases. The CDR3 has 12 amino acids. Germline V gene sequence: CDR1 LNHNV, CDR2 YYDKDF (reference sequence). CDR3 in DNA: TGTGCCACCAGCAGAGGACAGGGTAAAGCTTTCTTT. This encodes CATSRGQGKAFF.

The CDR3 reads CASSSGSSYNEQFF. The CDR3 DNA sequence: TGCGCCAGCAGTAGCGGGAGCTCCTACAATGAGCAGTTCTTC. V usage is TRBV5-1 and J usage is TRBJ2-1; TRBD2 agrees at 9 bases. The germline V gene has CDR1 SGHRS and CDR2 YFSETQ. V dropped 5 bases and J dropped 0; count of bases not matched to a gene: 0. This CDR3 region has 14 residues.

The V and J genes are TRBV12-3 or TRBV12-4 and TRBJ1-2; D perhaps matches TRBD1 (6 bases). The CDR3 contains 13 residues. Trimming removed 7 bases from V and 8 bases from J, with 17 bases in between. The CDR3 sequence is CASTIGTGYGYTF. The DNA of the CDR3 is TGTGCCAGCACCATCGGTACAGGGTACGGCTACACCTTC.

The rearrangement joins TRBV5-5 to TRBJ1-2; TRBD1 is a possible D gene (6 bases). Per the germline V gene, CDR1 is SGHKS and CDR2 is YYEKEE (reference sequence). The CDR3 runs to 15 residues. V was trimmed by 3 bases and J by 3 bases, leaving 15 bases between them. The CDR3 DNA sequence: TGTGCCAGCAGCTGGTGGGGGCAGACCGACTATGGCTACACCTTC. Translated, it gives CASSWWGQTDYGYTF.

The chain links TRBV5-6 to TRBJ1-6, with D unresolved. This CDR3 region has 17 residues. Germline loops: CDR1 SGHDT, CDR2 YYEEEE. V lost 1 base and J lost 6, with 17 bases in between. The CDR3 nucleotides are TGTGCCAGCAGCTTGTGGTTGGGTAATAGAGGTAATTCACCCCTCCACTTT. Protein product: CASSLWLGNRGNSPLHF.

V gene TRBV9 combines with J gene TRBJ2-5, with 9 bases that match TRBD1. In germline, CDR1 is SGDLS, CDR2 YYNGEE. After removal of 5 bases from V and 4 bases from J, the junction contained 9 bases not matched to a gene. The CDR3 totals 15 residues. The CDR3 DNA follows: TGTGCCAGCAGTGCCGGACAGGGGAGGGTAGAGACCCAGTACTTC. Translated: CASSAGQGRVETQYF.

The chain uses TRBV7-2 and TRBJ2-7; TRBD2 matches at 7 bases. Trimming at V came to 5 bases and at J to 7 bases, leaving 8 bases not matched to a gene. The CDR3 length is 13 residues. Germline V lookup: CDR1 SGHTA, CDR2 FQGNSA. The CDR3 bases are TGTGCCAGCAGCGACCCCGGGACTAAGGAGCAGTACTTC. Encoded protein: CASSDPGTKEQYF.

This sequence joins TRBV6-5 and TRBJ2-5, with TRBD1 as a possible D gene (5 bases). This CDR3 has 15 residues. CDR1 is MNHEY and CDR2 is SVGAGI in the germline V gene. V was clipped by 0 bases and J by 1 base, with 9 bases between them. The chain's CDR3 is CASSYSGRPQETQYF. CDR3 bases: TGTGCCAGCAGTTACTCGGGGCGGCCCCAAGAGACCCAGTACTTC.

The rearrangement joins TRBV2 to TRBJ1-2; weak D call: TRBD1 (6 bases). This CDR3 has 14 amino acids. V lost 4 bases and J 0 bases, leaving 9 bases between the germline ends. CDR1 and CDR2 (germline): SNHLY, FYNNEI. DNA for the CDR3: TGTGCCAGCAGTGTCGGGACAACTAACTATGGCTACACCTTC. Residues: CASSVGTTNYGYTF.

This clone occurred a few times. The CDR3 sequence: CASRPPKPGQGELYGYTF. The DNA of the CDR3 is TGTGCAAGTCGCCCACCGAAACCCGGACAGGGGGAACTCTATGGCTACACCTTC. The V gene is TRBV12-2, the J gene TRBJ1-2; the table's D gene call, TRBD1, was not cross checked with the DNA. TRBV12-2 is a listed pseudogene. The CDR3 length is 18 residues.

The rearrangement joins TRBV5-4 to TRBJ2-2; 11 bases line up with TRBD2. Germline V gives CDR1 SGHNT, CDR2 YYREEE (reference sequence). Germline trimming cut 4 bases from V and 3 bases from J; bases unmatched to any gene: 5. CDR3 size: 16 residues. The CDR3 nucleotides are TGTGCCAGCAGCGGGACTAGCGGCGATTACACCGGGGAGCTGTTTTTT. Its translation: CASSGTSGDYTGELFF.

V is TRBV2 and J is TRBJ1-1; TRBD1 is a possible D gene (6 bases). CDR1 and CDR2 from the germline V gene are SNHLY and FYNNEI. CDR3 size: 14 residues. The V gene lost 6 bases and the J gene lost 7 bases, with 18 bases spanning the gap. CDR3: CASSIGQLSGEAFF. CDR3 coding DNA: TGTGCCAGCAGCATCGGACAGTTGTCGGGTGAAGCTTTCTTT. The full variable domain, its missing parts supplied by reference TRBV2 and TRBJ1-1, is EPEVTQTPSHQVTQMGQEVILRCVPISNHLYFYWYRQILGQKVEFLVSFYNNEISEKSEIFDDQFSVERPDGSNFTLKIRSTKLEDSAMYFCASSIGQLSGEAFFGQGTRLTVV.

This clone is a singleton in its sample. The V call is TRBV30, the J call TRBJ2-3; 11 nucleotides match TRBD1. The CDR3 is 15 amino acids. The junction had 4 bases not matched to a gene; V was cut back by 2 bases and J by 3 bases. From germline, CDR1 is GTSNPN and CDR2 SVGIG (reference sequence). This chain's CDR3 is CAWSKGQGVTDTQYF. The CDR3 bases are TGTGCCTGGAGTAAGGGACAGGGGGTGACAGATACGCAGTATTTT.

A few counts support this clone. This chain connects TRBV7-9 to TRBJ1-2; 10 bases fit TRBD1. CDR1 and CDR2 (germline): SEHNR, FQNEAQ (reference sequence). V lost 5 bases and J lost 12; bases outside the gene matches: 6. The CDR3 length is 12 residues. CDR3 in DNA: TGTGCCAGCAGCCCAGACAGGGGGCGAAACACCTTC. Translated, it gives CASSPDRGRNTF.

The rearrangement uses TRBV30 and TRBJ1-5, with D perhaps TRBD1 (5 bases). The V end was cut by 1 base, the J end by 3 bases, with 13 bases between. In germline, CDR1 is GTSNPN, CDR2 SVGIG (reference sequence). The CDR3 covers 15 residues. CDR3 DNA: TGTGCCTGGAGTGGTGGGGCGATAAACAATCAGCCCCAGCATTTT. It codes for CAWSGGAINNQPQHF.

The genes are TRBV13 and TRBJ1-4; D unresolved. Deletions cut 4 bases from V and 3 bases from J, with 15 bases between. The CDR3 sequence is 16 residues long. Germline values: CDR1 PRHDT, CDR2 FYEKMQ (reference sequence). The CDR3 spells CASSSFPRGSNEKLFF. The CDR3 bases are TGTGCCAGCAGCTCATTCCCTAGAGGATCTAATGAAAAACTGTTTTTT.

The chain combines TRBV30 with TRBJ1-6; 9 nucleotides agree with TRBD1. J gave up 9 bases and V 2 bases, and 8 bases lay outside the gene matches. CDR1 and CDR2 from the germline V gene are GTSNPN and SVGIG (reference sequence). CDR3 length equals 15 residues. CDR3 loop: CAWSPPGTGSSPLHF. CDR3 nucleotide sequence: TGTGCCTGGAGTCCCCCGGGGACAGGGAGTTCACCCCTCCACTTT.

V usage is TRBV4-2 and J usage is TRBJ1-2; a weak D match, TRBD1 (6 bases). V dropped 0 bases and J dropped 1 base, with 9 bases sitting between them. CDR3 length: 15 residues. CDR1 is LGHNA and CDR2 is YNFKEQ in the germline V gene. CDR3 sequence: CASSQDHRDNYGYTF. The CDR3 DNA follows: TGTGCCAGCAGCCAAGATCACAGGGATAACTATGGCTACACCTTC.

This clone appeared a few times. This rearrangement joins TRBV7-9 to TRBJ2-1; 9 positions match TRBD2. Germline V gene sequence: CDR1 SEHNR, CDR2 FQNEAQ (reference sequence). This CDR3 comprises 16 residues. V was pared by 4 bases and J by 9 bases, with 13 bases of the junction left unmatched. DNA for the CDR3: TGTGCCAGCAGCTCGACGGGACTAGCCCCTATGGGTGAGCAGTTCTTC. Residues: CASSSTGLAPMGEQFF.

This clone was detected only a few times. The chain has TRBV6-6 and TRBJ1-1; D is ambiguous. The V gene lost 2 bases and the J gene lost 5 bases, with 12 bases spanning the gap. CDR3 size: 14 residues. The germline gives CDR1 MNHNY, CDR2 SVGAGI (reference sequence). DNA for the CDR3: TGTGCCAGCAGTTACGGCTTCCTAGTAACTGAAGCTTTCTTT. Residues: CASSYGFLVTEAFF.

The V call is TRBV5-1, the J call TRBJ1-1; 9 bases map to TRBD1. Germline V lookup: CDR1 SGHRS, CDR2 YFSETQ. The V gene end was trimmed by 4 bases and the J gene end by 4 bases; junction bases not matched to a gene: 11. The CDR3 length is 16 residues. CDR3 sequence reads: CASSADRGGVGTEAFF. In DNA, the CDR3 is TGCGCCAGCAGCGCGGACAGGGGAGGGGTGGGCACTGAAGCTTTCTTT.

This chain joins TRBV3-1 (or the pseudogene TRBV3-2) and TRBJ1-3; 8 bases are shared with TRBD1. The length of the CDR3 is 15 residues. Germline CDR1 is LGHDT and CDR2 is YNNKEL (reference sequence). J lost 2 bases, V lost 7 bases, and 7 bases had no gene match. CDR3 region: CASTTGVFPGNTIYF. CDR3 coding DNA: TGTGCCAGCACGACAGGGGTGTTCCCTGGAAACACCATATATTTT.

Only one count was recorded for this clone. The J gene is TRBJ1-1, the V gene TRBV6-5, with 8 bases matching TRBD1. The length of the CDR3 is 14 residues. The germline V gene has CDR1 MNHEY and CDR2 SVGAGI. J was trimmed by 2 bases and V by 6 bases; bases with no gene match: 5. For the CDR3, the DNA is TGTGCCAGCAGGATAGACAGGGGAAACACTGAAGCTTTCTTT. It yields the protein CASRIDRGNTEAFF.

The rearrangement joins TRBV30 to TRBJ2-1; no definite D call. V lost 7 bases and J lost 8, with 15 bases in between. The germline gives CDR1 GTSNPN, CDR2 SVGIG (reference sequence). The CDR3 extends over 12 amino acids. CDR3 bases: TGTGCCTTGGAGATGAGGCGTTATGAGCAGTTCTTC. This sequence encodes CALEMRRYEQFF.

The chain uses TRBV6-5 and TRBJ1-4; no clear D. Trimming stripped 0 bases from V and 2 bases from J, with 10 bases between. CDR1 and CDR2 (germline): MNHEY, SVGAGI. The CDR3 is made up of 16 amino acids. In DNA, the CDR3 is TGTGCCAGCAGTTACTCCATAATGGGCACTAATGAAAAACTGTTTTTT. It codes for CASSYSIMGTNEKLFF.

The chain carries TRBV11-2 and TRBJ1-5; D ambiguous. This CDR3 contains 13 residues. The V end lost 5 bases, the J end lost 3 bases, and 8 bases lay between the germline ends. Germline-derived CDR1 and CDR2 are SGHAT and FQNNGV. The CDR3 DNA follows: TGTGCCAGCAGCCCCGGTTCCAATCAGCCCCAGCATTTT. Translated: CASSPGSNQPQHF.

The J gene is TRBJ1-2, the V gene TRBV14; D may be TRBD1 (6 bases). Germline assignment: CDR1 SGHDN and CDR2 FVKESK. The CDR3 extends over 14 amino acids. V shed 1 base and J shed 4 bases, with 10 bases lying between them. The CDR3 bases are TGTGCCAGCAGCCAAGGGACAGAGACCTATGGCTACACCTTC. It yields the protein CASSQGTETYGYTF.

This clone was seen only a few times. V is TRBV25-1 and J is TRBJ1-1, with 7 bases identical to TRBD1. With V trimmed by 4 bases and J by 1 base, 6 bases remained unmatched. Germline V gene lookup returns CDR1 MGHDK and CDR2 SYGVNS. The CDR3 spans 15 residues. The chain's CDR3 is CASSADRTTNTEAFF. Here the CDR3 DNA reads TGTGCCAGCAGTGCGGACAGGACAACGAACACTGAAGCTTTCTTT.